The sequence of this T cell receptor (beta chain) was determined in a study of blood T cell repertoires in COVID-19 (dated by TCRdb to about 2020). About the investigation overall: The collaborator samples originated in the United States, Italy and Spain and spanned the acute and convalescent phases of COVID-19. Subjects who had been exposed to COVID-19, were actively infected with it, or had recovered from it provided the deeply sampled blood TCRbeta repertoires that made up the dataset. A freely available public database, intended as a resource for researchers studying the immune response to SARS-CoV-2, is where the repertoires were released. Where available, HLA class I and class II types were taken from metadata supplied by the sample provider and were not determined by assay-based typing. Samples came from the ongoing ImmuneRACE study (first 160 participants) plus 1,254 subjects from 6 global collaborators. The sample metadata nearly always contained a de-identified subject ID, COVID-19 status, age in years and sex. The material from the prospective study consisted of cDNA or gDNA derived from T cells, B-cell-depleted T cells, or PBMCs. Broader findings and caveats from the paper: The amount of clinical and demographic metadata varied by source and participant and was provided uncurated.

Its CDR3 holds 15 amino acids, cysteine through phenylalanine. Only CDR3 DNA is held: 45 bases, read in frame from base 1. The germline ends are 13 bases apart after V is trimmed by 4 bases and J by 0 bases. Taken from the germline V gene (reference sequence), the CDR1 and CDR2 loops are LGHDT and YNNKEL. Regarding this clone: Its cognate antigen has yet to be identified. Base qualities are not provided; no much larger clone lies one nucleotide away.

Each collaborating institution followed its own protocols to collect whole blood in K2EDTA tubes. For TCRbeta analysis, collaborators shipped samples as frozen whole blood, isolated PBMCs, or DNA extracted from either of those sample types. TCRbeta CDR3 regions were amplified from genomic DNA using the immunoSEQ Assay, a bias-controlled multiplex PCR. The authors processed their data as follows. The number of nucleated cells in each sample was estimated by amplification of reference gene primers within the assay. To quantify the absolute abundance of each unique TCRbeta CDR3 rearrangement, sequence reads were collapsed and filtered. For each sample, productive Simpson clonality was calculated by taking the square root of Simpson's diversity index across productive rearrangements. TCRdb holds this immuneACCESS table with in-frame rearrangements only. Some clones are missing; in checked studies, unresolved V genes explain under half, and the rest has no known cause. The DNA was the basis for D and trimming; V, J and clone size are from that table. The sample table records fewer than 500,000 clones; about 89% of these occur just once. The biggest ten clones account for 4% to 5.5% of the sample.

Sequences were obtained from peripheral blood. The chain is made from TRBV3-1 (or the pseudogene TRBV3-2) and TRBJ2-7; no D gene call is confident. The TCR sequence derives from a woman in her 30s with acute or convalescent COVID-19. The sequenced DNA is TGTGCCAGCAGCCCCAACTATCCGAACTCCTACGAGCAGTACTTC. It translates as CASSPNYPNSYEQYF.